This TCR beta chain emerged from a study of beta chain features in type 1 diabetes. Overall study findings and caveats: Across patients, naive, central memory and Treg TCRB repertoires exhibited apparently greater similarity than was observed across healthy donors. Lower insertion and higher deletion counts appeared at VDJ junctions in type 1 diabetes patients. TCRB CDR3s were moderately but significantly shorter in Type 1 diabetes patients in all four CD4+ subsets.

The CDR3 runs 14 residues. The V end was cut by 0 bases, the J end by 8 bases, with 11 bases between. Germline V lookup: CDR1 SGDLS, CDR2 YYNGEE. As for this clone: The antigen is unknown.

Sequenced material consisted of expressed TCRB transcripts (all of the isolated RNA was reverse transcribed). The average read count of naive, central memory and regulatory T cell samples was approximately 3.5 million. The protocol was immunoSEQ multiplex PCR, while the TCRdb copy is restricted to in-frame clones and leaves out a portion. The data hold about 120,000 clones, with roughly 15% observed a single time. The clonotype was recovered from a man aged 25-40 years with type 1 diabetes. The sequenced material came from central memory CD4+ T cells from blood. The chain carries TRBV9 and TRBJ1-4; D ambiguous. In DNA form, the CDR3 reads TGTGCCAGCAGCGTAGGGCAGGTGGGAGAAAAACTGTTTTTT. Encoded protein: CASSVGQVGEKLFF.